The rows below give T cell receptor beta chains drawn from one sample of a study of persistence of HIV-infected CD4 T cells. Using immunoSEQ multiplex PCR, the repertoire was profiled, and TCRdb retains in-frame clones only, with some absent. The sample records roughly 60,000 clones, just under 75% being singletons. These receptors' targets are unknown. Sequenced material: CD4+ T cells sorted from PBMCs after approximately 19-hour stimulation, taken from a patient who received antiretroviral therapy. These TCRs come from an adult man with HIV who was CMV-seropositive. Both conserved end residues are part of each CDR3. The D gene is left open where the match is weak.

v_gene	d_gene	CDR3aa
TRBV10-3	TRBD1	CAIRPGTGGKDEQFF
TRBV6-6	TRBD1	CASSGQGRGTEAFF
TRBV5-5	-	CASRPSLRGGNEKLFF
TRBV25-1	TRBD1	CASALGTANTEAFF
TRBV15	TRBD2	CATSRDTIGLASTYEQYF
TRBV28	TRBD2	CASSPSGGAYEQYF
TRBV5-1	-	CASSLERDNEQFF
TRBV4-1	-	CASSSRVTNEKLFF
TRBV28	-	CASQSLAKNIQYF
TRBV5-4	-	CASSWGQGYSYGYTF
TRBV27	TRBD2	CASKSRRGTDTQYF
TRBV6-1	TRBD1	CASSESGTGVFVREKLFF
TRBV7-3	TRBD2	CASSPGGAGAGDTQYF
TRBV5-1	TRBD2	CASSNQPGGGAVKNTGELFF
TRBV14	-	CASSQVDRFYEQYF
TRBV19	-	CASSILGQGATGELFF
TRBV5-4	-	CASSLGLPLTSTDTQYF
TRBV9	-	CASSPGPGEGWGNTEAFF
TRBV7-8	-	CASSRRGNTGELFF
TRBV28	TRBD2	CASSFGLAGGSTDTQYF
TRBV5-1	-	CASSKGSGPNTEAFF
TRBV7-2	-	CASSFGPVYGYTF
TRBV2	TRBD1	CASSRQGYHQPQHF
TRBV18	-	CASSPFRDGTDTQYF
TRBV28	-	CASSLYGGPRNSPLHF
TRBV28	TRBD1	CASSVRDRGRLQPQHF
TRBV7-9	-	CASSLEANTGELFF
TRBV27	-	CASSLQGYYNYNSPLHF
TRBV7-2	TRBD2	CASSPYGLAGGPSGELFF
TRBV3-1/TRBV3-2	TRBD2	CASSLTSGGTQETQYF
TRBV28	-	CASSSPSGLSVADTQYF
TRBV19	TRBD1	CASSQWGQGNTEAFF
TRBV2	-	CASSGRGASVTQYF
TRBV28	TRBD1	CASSSGTGDRSSYNSPLHF
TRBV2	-	CASTGLQGSTDTQYF
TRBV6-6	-	CASTTQDSYEQYF
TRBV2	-	CASTTQDAEGGDIQYF
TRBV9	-	CASSVDFASGQFF
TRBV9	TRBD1	CASSVGDRGKWDEQFF
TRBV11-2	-	CASSPGRGRVSGANVLTF
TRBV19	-	CASSPQGLGNSNQPQHF
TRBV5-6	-	CASSSGEAKNIQYF
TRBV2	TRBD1	CASSELGTGAQPQHF
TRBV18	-	CASSPAPLSSYEQYF
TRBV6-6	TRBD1	CASSFGQGAQPQHF
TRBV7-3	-	CASSLHPGPSYEQYF
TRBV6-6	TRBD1	CASTVGQGNYNEQFF
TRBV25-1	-	CASSAFPGSAFF
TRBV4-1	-	CASSVRAETEAFF
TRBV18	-	CASSPRPPEISSYNEQFF
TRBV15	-	CATSSNRATVGHTEAFF
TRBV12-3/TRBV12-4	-	CASSLGGVAFF
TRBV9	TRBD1	CASSERQGVRYNDYGYTF
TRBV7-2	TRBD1	CASSFRQGAVGELFF
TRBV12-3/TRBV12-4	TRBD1	CASSDRAGYTF
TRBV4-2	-	CASSQEGGYTF
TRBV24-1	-	CATSDVGAAGANVLTF